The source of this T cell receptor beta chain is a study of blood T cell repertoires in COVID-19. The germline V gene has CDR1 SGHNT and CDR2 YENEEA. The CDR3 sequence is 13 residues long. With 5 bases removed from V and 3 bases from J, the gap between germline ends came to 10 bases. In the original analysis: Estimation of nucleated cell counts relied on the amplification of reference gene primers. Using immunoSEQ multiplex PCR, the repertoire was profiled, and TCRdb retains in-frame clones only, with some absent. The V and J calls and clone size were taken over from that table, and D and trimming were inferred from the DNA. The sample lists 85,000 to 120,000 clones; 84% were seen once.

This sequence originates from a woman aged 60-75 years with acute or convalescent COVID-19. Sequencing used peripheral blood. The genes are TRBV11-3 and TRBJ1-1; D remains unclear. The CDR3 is CASSSPGDTEAFF. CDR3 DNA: TGTGCCAGCAGCAGCCCGGGTGACACTGAAGCTTTCTTT.